Below, 8 T cell receptor beta chains from the same sample are listed, as sequenced in a study of OX40 agonist ivuxolimab in advanced cancers. The protocol was immunoSEQ multiplex PCR, while the TCRdb copy is restricted to in-frame clones and leaves out a portion. The profile shows approximately 26,000 clones, about 90% of them singletons. The source material was CD4+ or CD8+ T cells sorted from blood, sampled in a trial of the OX40 agonist ivuxolimab. These receptors came from an adult with an advanced solid tumor such as melanoma, head and neck, liver or kidney cancer.

The V gene is TRBV6-5, the J gene TRBJ2-1; 7 bases are a match to TRBD2. Unmatched junction bases numbered 7, after V lost 6 bases and J lost 8 bases. This CDR3 is built from 13 residues. The germline V gene has CDR1 MNHEY and CDR2 SVGAGI. CDR3 DNA: TGTGCCAGCAGGGCTAGCGGCCCCTATGAGCAGTTCTTC. Its translation is CASRASGPYEQFF.

This chain links TRBV7-9 with TRBJ2-1, with TRBD2 matching over 9 bases. The V and J ends lost 5 bases and 3 bases, in that order; junction bases with no gene match: 8. The CDR3 extends over 16 amino acids. Germline V gene sequence: CDR1 SEHNR, CDR2 FQNEAQ (reference sequence). CDR3 in amino acids: CASSDPTSGDYNEQFF. Written as DNA, the CDR3 is TGTGCCAGCAGCGACCCGACTAGCGGAGACTACAATGAGCAGTTCTTC.

The V and J genes are TRBV28 and TRBJ2-7, with 16 bases lining up with TRBD2. This CDR3 region has 21 residues. The germline V gene encodes CDR1 MDHEN and CDR2 SYDVKM. J was trimmed by 7 bases and V by 3 bases; bases with no gene match: 21. The CDR3 DNA follows: TGTGCCAGCAGTTTCGCCCCCGGGACTAGCGGGAGGGCGACTTACCCCCTGGAGCAGTACTTC. It translates to CASSFAPGTSGRATYPLEQYF.

V gene TRBV7-3 combines with J gene TRBJ2-7, with 9 bases that match TRBD1. The CDR3 covers 13 residues. Germline V gene lookup returns CDR1 SGHTA and CDR2 FQGTGA. V was clipped by 5 bases and J by 5 bases; unmatched bases: 4. The CDR3 DNA reads TGTGCCAGCAGCATCGGACAGGGGAACGAGCAGTACTTC. This encodes CASSIGQGNEQYF.

This chain uses TRBV9 with TRBJ2-7, with 7 positions matching TRBD1. Germline CDR1 and CDR2: SGDLS and YYNGEE. V shed 0 bases and J 3 bases; nucleotides not matched to a gene: 3. The CDR3 sequence is 14 residues long. CDR3 nucleotides: TGTGCCAGCAGCGTAGAAGGGACAGACTACGAGCAGTACTTC. Translating gives CASSVEGTDYEQYF.

The chain couples TRBV19 to TRBJ2-1; 8 bases fit TRBD2. This CDR3 is built from 15 residues. In germline, CDR1 is LNHDA, CDR2 SQIVND (reference sequence). The junction had 7 bases not matched to a gene; V was cut back by 3 bases and J by 6 bases. Written as DNA, the CDR3 is TGTGCCAGTAGTATGTCCAGCGGGGGACTCAATGAGCAGTTCTTC. This encodes CASSMSSGGLNEQFF.

V gene TRBV6-5 combines with J gene TRBJ2-3; TRBD1 matches at 10 bases. J gave up 4 bases and V 2 bases, and 3 bases lay outside the gene matches. Germline V lookup: CDR1 MNHEY, CDR2 SVGAGI. This CDR3 comprises 15 residues. The CDR3 loop reads CASSYEGQGADTQYF. As DNA, the CDR3 is TGTGCCAGCAGTTACGAAGGACAGGGGGCAGATACGCAGTATTTT.

This clone was seen a single time. This rearrangement joins TRBV29-1 to TRBJ2-1; TRBD1 matches 8 bases. This CDR3 region has 14 residues. V was clipped by 5 bases and J by 3 bases; unmatched bases: 6. Germline V CDR1 and CDR2: SQVTM, ANQGSEA. The CDR3 DNA is TGCAGCGTTCTGGACAGGGAATTCTACAATGAGCAGTTCTTC. This translates into CSVLDREFYNEQFF.